This TCR beta chain was observed in a study of response to subunit inactivated influenza vaccine. MiXCR, run by TCRdb on the RT-PCR reads, gives a single entry per CDR3 protein. The data show around 500,000 distinct CDR3 sequences, with approximately 11% seen just once and about 12% held by the top ten. This clonotype was obtained from a man aged 50 to 59 who received an inactivated influenza vaccine. The specimen comprised PBMCs from blood, sampled about 6 weeks after vaccination.

The CDR3 loop reads CASSLSGTGHPGETQYF. The CDR3 DNA sequence: TGTGCCAGCAGTTTATCAGGGACAGGCCACCCCGGAGAGACCCAGTACTTC. V usage is TRBV27 and J usage is TRBJ2-5; 8 positions match TRBD1. CDR3 size: 17 residues. From germline, CDR1 is MNHEY and CDR2 SMNVEV (reference sequence). V lost 0 bases to trimming and J lost 4 bases; unmatched junction nucleotides: 10.